The 20 T cell receptor beta chains in this list originate from one sample, sequenced in a study of T cell responses to AZD1222 COVID-19 vaccine. Measured with immunoSEQ multiplex PCR; TCRdb has only the in-frame clones, and not every one. This table holds tens of thousands of clones, 80% to 85% found once. This material consisted of peripheral blood, taken on day 0 of AZD1222 vaccination. These receptor sequences come from an adult in good health.

The chain combines TRBV18 with TRBJ2-5; no definite D call. Germline CDR1 reads KGHSH; CDR2 reads LQKENI. Trimming stripped 0 bases from V and 2 bases from J, with 7 bases between. The CDR3 totals 14 residues. The CDR3 here is CASSPPSIQETQYF. DNA for the CDR3: TGTGCCAGCTCACCACCGTCTATACAAGAGACCCAGTACTTC.

The chain joins TRBV10-1 to TRBJ2-2; the D gene could be TRBD1 or TRBD2 (6 bases each). The CDR3 totals 17 residues. Germline V gene sequence: CDR1 WNHNN, CDR2 SYGVQD (reference sequence). V lost 0 bases, J lost 3 bases, and 14 bases lay in between. CDR3 nucleotide sequence: TGCGCCAGCAGTGAGTCCAATAGGGGGGAATACACCGGGGAGCTGTTTTTT. Its translation is CASSESNRGEYTGELFF.

The chain carries TRBV19 and TRBJ1-1, with 7 bases aligning to TRBD1. Per germline, CDR1 LNHDA and CDR2 SQIVND (reference sequence). V shed 5 bases, J shed 2 bases, and the junction held 8 bases outside the gene matches. This CDR3 has 15 residues. The CDR3 nucleotides read TGTGCCAGTAGTGAACAGGGACAGAGAAACACTGAAGCTTTCTTT. It yields the protein CASSEQGQRNTEAFF. Complete variable domain (other parts from reference TRBV19 and TRBJ1-1): DGGITQSPKYLFRKEGQNVTLSCEQNLNHDAMYWYRQDPGQGLRLIYYSQIVNDFQKGDIAEGYSVSREKKESFPLTVTSAQKNPTAFYLCASSEQGQRNTEAFFGQGTRLTVV.

The V call is TRBV28, the J call TRBJ1-2, with 9 bases identical to TRBD1. V gave up 7 bases and J gave up 2 bases; unmatched junction bases: 8. The germline V gene has CDR1 MDHEN and CDR2 SYDVKM. The CDR3 has 15 amino acids. CDR3 residues: CASIDRQGGNYGYTF. CDR3 coding DNA: TGTGCCAGCATAGATAGACAGGGGGGAAACTATGGCTACACCTTC.

The chain links TRBV6-1 to TRBJ2-1; no definite D call. This CDR3 region has 14 residues. Trimming removed 2 bases at V and 4 bases at J, with 9 bases between. The V gene's germline CDR1 is MNHNS and CDR2 SASEGT. The CDR3 nucleotides read TGTGCCAGCAGTGAAATTGCCGCTTACAATGAGCAGTTCTTC. This gives the protein CASSEIAAYNEQFF.

Only one count was recorded for this clone. The V gene is TRBV6-2 or TRBV6-3, the J gene TRBJ1-5, with D possibly matching TRBD1 (5 bases). Germline loops: CDR1 MNHEY, CDR2 SVGEGT. The CDR3 totals 13 residues. Deletions cut 6 bases from V and 4 bases from J, with 10 bases between. The CDR3 DNA sequence: TGTGCCAGCAGCCGACAGCTGAATCAGCCCCAGCATTTT. The encoded protein is CASSRQLNQPQHF.

V is TRBV4-2 and J is TRBJ1-6; no clear D. With 1 base removed from V and 14 bases from J, the gap between germline ends came to 12 bases. The CDR3 loop spans 13 amino acids. Germline assignment: CDR1 LGHNA and CDR2 YNFKEQ. The CDR3 sequence is CASSQGGRRTLHF. The CDR3 coding sequence is TGTGCCAGCAGCCAAGGAGGCCGTCGGACCCTCCACTTT.

This clone showed up just a few times. The gene calls are TRBV5-1 and TRBJ2-2; D tentatively reads TRBD1 or TRBD2 (6 bases each). The CDR3 is 18 residues long. Germline V gives CDR1 SGHRS, CDR2 YFSETQ. V was trimmed by 4 bases and J by 4 bases, leaving 23 bases between them. The DNA for the CDR3 is TGCGCCAGCAGCCATGGTGGGGGGCCCCTTAGAGGCACCGGGGAGCTGTTTTTT. Translation gives CASSHGGGPLRGTGELFF.

About this clone itself: The same CDR3 can be traced to other DNA sequences in this sample. V gene TRBV7-8 combines with J gene TRBJ1-5, with 7 bases aligning to TRBD1. Germline V gene lookup returns CDR1 SGHVS and CDR2 FQNEAQ. The V and J ends lost 4 bases and 0 bases, in that order; junction bases with no gene match: 3. The CDR3 is made up of 15 amino acids. CDR3 bases: TGTGCCAGCAGCTCGGGACAGTTTAGCAATCAGCCCCAGCATTTT. This gives the protein CASSSGQFSNQPQHF.

The chain is built from TRBV30 and TRBJ1-6; possible D gene TRBD1, 6 bases. V lost 0 bases and J 5 bases, leaving 8 bases between the germline ends. This CDR3 region has 14 residues. Per the germline V gene, CDR1 is GTSNPN and CDR2 is SVGIG (reference sequence). The CDR3 here is CAWSVDRNNSPLHF. The CDR3 DNA sequence: TGTGCCTGGAGTGTAGACAGGAATAATTCACCCCTCCACTTT.

The chain has TRBV5-1 and TRBJ1-3, with 9 bases fitting TRBD1. The J segment lost 5 bases and the V segment lost 3 bases, leaving 6 bases of the junction unmatched. The CDR3 loop spans 15 amino acids. Germline V CDR1 and CDR2: SGHRS, YFSETQ. CDR3 bases: TGCGCCAGCAGCTGGGGGGACAGGGACCGAAACACCATATATTTT. As protein: CASSWGDRDRNTIYF. Supplemented by reference TRBV5-1 and TRBJ1-3, the full variable domain reads KAGVTQTPRYLIKTRGQQVTLSCSPISGHRSVSWYQQTPGQGLQFLFEYFSETQRNKGNFPGRFSGRQFSNSRSEMNVSTLELGDSALYLCASSWGDRDRNTIYFGEGSWLTVV.

The chain joins TRBV9 to TRBJ2-5; the match to TRBD2 covers 13 bases. Germline values: CDR1 SGDLS, CDR2 YYNGEE. The CDR3 sequence is 16 residues long. After removal of 4 bases from V and 1 base from J, the junction contained 4 bases not matched to a gene. The DNA for the CDR3 is TGTGCCAGCAGCTTTCGACTAGCGGGGGGCCAAGAGACCCAGTACTTC. Protein sequence: CASSFRLAGGQETQYF. Looking up the rest from reference TRBV9 and TRBJ2-5 gives the full variable domain: DSGVTQTPKHLITATGQRVTLRCSPRSGDLSVYWYQQSLDQGLQFLIQYYNGEERAKGNILERFSAQQFPDLHSELNLSSLELGDSALYFCASSFRLAGGQETQYFGPGTRLLVL.

The chain employs TRBV11-2 and TRBJ1-1; D gene uncertain. V was shortened by 5 bases and J by 1 base, with 14 bases between the two germline ends. CDR1 SGHAT and CDR2 FQNNGV come from the germline V gene. This CDR3 is built from 15 residues. The DNA of the CDR3 is TGTGCCAGCAGCCTGCTGCAGTCGGGGAACACTGAAGCTTTCTTT. This encodes CASSLLQSGNTEAFF.

This clone appeared a few times. At the DNA level, this CDR3 is encoded by other sequences in the same sample as well. The V and J genes are TRBV7-9 and TRBJ1-3, with D uncertain. The CDR3 length is 13 residues. Trimming took off 2 bases at V and 4 bases at J, with 6 bases between the two ends. Germline lookup yields CDR1 SEHNR and CDR2 FQNEAQ (reference sequence). The CDR3 reads CASSLRQGNTIYF. The DNA of the CDR3 is TGTGCCAGCAGCTTAAGGCAGGGAAACACCATATATTTT.

The chain uses TRBV5-1 and TRBJ1-6; TRBD1 might be the D (6 bases). V gave up 4 bases and J gave up 3 bases, with 17 bases separating them. The CDR3 loop spans 17 amino acids. The germline V gene encodes CDR1 SGHRS and CDR2 YFSETQ. CDR3 DNA sequence: TGCGCCAGCAGCAGACAGGCAGCGGCTAGCTATAATTCACCCCTCCACTTT. This gives the protein CASSRQAAASYNSPLHF. The whole variable domain, filled in from reference TRBV5-1 and TRBJ1-6, reads KAGVTQTPRYLIKTRGQQVTLSCSPISGHRSVSWYQQTPGQGLQFLFEYFSETQRNKGNFPGRFSGRQFSNSRSEMNVSTLELGDSALYLCASSRQAAASYNSPLHFGNGTRLTVT.

This chain connects TRBV9 to TRBJ2-2; 9 bases match TRBD2. This CDR3 is built from 16 residues. V gave up 1 base and J gave up 6 bases; unmatched junction bases: 7. Germline V gene sequence: CDR1 SGDLS, CDR2 YYNGEE. This CDR3 reads CASSVLAGSGAGELFF. The CDR3 bases are TGTGCCAGCAGCGTACTAGCGGGAAGCGGAGCCGGGGAGCTGTTTTTT.

The count of this clone is one. The J gene is TRBJ2-3, the V gene TRBV30, with 12 bases that match TRBD2. CDR1 GTSNPN and CDR2 SVGIG come from the germline V gene (reference sequence). The CDR3 is made up of 16 amino acids. Germline trimming cut 4 bases from V and 5 bases from J; bases unmatched to any gene: 10. DNA for the CDR3: TGTGCCTGGAACCTACTAGCGGGAGGTCGCGGAGATACGCAGTATTTT. This gives the protein CAWNLLAGGRGDTQYF.

The chain combines TRBV15 with TRBJ2-7; 7 bases agree with TRBD1. CDR1 is LNHNV and CDR2 is YYDKDF in the germline V gene (reference sequence). Trimming cost V 2 bases and J 3 bases; bases outside gene matches: 13. The length of the CDR3 is 17 residues. The CDR3 sequence: CATSRSRATGLNYEQYF. CDR3 DNA: TGTGCCACCAGCAGATCAAGGGCGACAGGGCTCAACTACGAGCAGTACTTC. Full variable domain (remainder filled in from reference TRBV15 and TRBJ2-7): DAMVIQNPRYQVTQFGKPVTLSCSQTLNHNVMYWYQQKSSQAPKLLFHYYDKDFNNEADTPDNFQSRRPNTSFCFLDIRSPGLGDTAMYLCATSRSRATGLNYEQYFGPGTRLTVT.

The chain carries TRBV29-1 and TRBJ2-5; perhaps TRBD1 as D (5 bases). Germline loops: CDR1 SQVTM, CDR2 ANQGSEA. There are 13 residues in the CDR3. The V end was cut by 4 bases, the J end by 4 bases, with 13 bases between. The CDR3 is CSVAVRDGETQYF. The DNA of the CDR3 is TGCAGCGTTGCGGTCAGGGATGGAGAGACCCAGTACTTC.

The rearrangement joins TRBV2 to TRBJ2-7, with 7 nucleotides matching TRBD1. CDR1 is SNHLY and CDR2 is FYNNEI in the germline V gene. There are 17 residues in the CDR3. The V segment lost 6 bases and the J segment 5 bases; nucleotides outside the gene matches: 19. CDR3 DNA sequence: TGTGCCAGCAGAGACTCTTCCTCCGGGACAGCCCTCGACGAGCAGTACTTC. Its protein is CASRDSSSGTALDEQYF.